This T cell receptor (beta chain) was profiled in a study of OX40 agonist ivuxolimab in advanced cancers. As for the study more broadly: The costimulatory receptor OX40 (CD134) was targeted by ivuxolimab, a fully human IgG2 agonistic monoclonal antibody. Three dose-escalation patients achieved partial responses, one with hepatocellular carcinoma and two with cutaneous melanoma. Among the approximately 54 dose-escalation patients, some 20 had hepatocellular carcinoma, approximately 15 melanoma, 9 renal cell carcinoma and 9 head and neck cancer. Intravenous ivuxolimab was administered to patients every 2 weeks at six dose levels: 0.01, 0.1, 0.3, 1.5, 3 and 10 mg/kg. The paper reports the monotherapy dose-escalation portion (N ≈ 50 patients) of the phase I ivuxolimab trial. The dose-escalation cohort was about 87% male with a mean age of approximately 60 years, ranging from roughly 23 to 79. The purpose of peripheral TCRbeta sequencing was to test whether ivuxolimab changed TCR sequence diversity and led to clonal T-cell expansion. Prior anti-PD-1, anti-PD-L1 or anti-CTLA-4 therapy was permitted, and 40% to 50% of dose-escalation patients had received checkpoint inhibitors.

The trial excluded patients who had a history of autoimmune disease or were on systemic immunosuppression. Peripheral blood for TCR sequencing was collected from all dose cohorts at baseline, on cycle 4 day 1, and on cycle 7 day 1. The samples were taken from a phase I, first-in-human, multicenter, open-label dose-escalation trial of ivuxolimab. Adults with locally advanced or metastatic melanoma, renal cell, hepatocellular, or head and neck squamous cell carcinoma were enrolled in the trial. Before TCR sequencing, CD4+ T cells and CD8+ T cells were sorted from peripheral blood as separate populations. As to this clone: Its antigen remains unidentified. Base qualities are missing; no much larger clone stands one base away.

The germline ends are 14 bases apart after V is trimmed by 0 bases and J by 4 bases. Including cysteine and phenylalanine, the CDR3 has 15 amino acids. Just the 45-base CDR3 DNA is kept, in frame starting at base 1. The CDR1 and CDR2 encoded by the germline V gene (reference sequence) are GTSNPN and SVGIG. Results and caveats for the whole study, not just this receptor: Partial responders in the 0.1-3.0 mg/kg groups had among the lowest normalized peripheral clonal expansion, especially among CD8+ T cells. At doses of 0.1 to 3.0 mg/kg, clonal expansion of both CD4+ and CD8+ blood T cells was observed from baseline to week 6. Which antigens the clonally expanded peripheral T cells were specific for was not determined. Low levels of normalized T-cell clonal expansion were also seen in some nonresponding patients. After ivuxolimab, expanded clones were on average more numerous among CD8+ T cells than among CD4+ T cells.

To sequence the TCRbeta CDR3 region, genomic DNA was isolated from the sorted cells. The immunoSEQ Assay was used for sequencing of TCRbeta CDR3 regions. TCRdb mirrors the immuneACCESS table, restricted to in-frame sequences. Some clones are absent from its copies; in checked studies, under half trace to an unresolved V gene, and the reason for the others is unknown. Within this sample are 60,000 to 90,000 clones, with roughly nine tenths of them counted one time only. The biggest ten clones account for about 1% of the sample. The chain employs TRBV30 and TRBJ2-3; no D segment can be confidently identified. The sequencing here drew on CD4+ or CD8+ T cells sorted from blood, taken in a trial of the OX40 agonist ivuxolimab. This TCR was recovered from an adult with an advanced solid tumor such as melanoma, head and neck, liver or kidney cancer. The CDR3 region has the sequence CAWSVPFFSPDTQYF. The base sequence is TGTGCCTGGAGTGTACCCTTCTTCTCCCCAGATACGCAGTATTTT.